Below, 9 T cell receptor beta chains from the same sample are listed, as sequenced in a study of blood T cell repertoires in COVID-19 (dated by TCRdb to 2018 to 2020). Receptors were amplified or captured by the immunoSEQ multiplex PCR assay. TCRdb carries this immuneACCESS record with in-frame sequences only. Its versions omit some clonotypes, under half of them owing to an unresolved V gene in the studies checked, with the rest unexplained. This sample comprises under 300,000 clones, around nine tenths of them detected only once. Together, the top ten hold 1.9% of the sample. Sequencing was done on a sample of PBMCs or T cells enriched from blood (not recorded which). These receptors all come from a woman aged 18-29 years who had recovered from COVID-19.

This clone was counted a single time. As DNA, the CDR3 is TGTGCCAGCAGCTCAGGACTAGCGGGGGATACGCAGTATTTT. Its protein product is CASSSGLAGDTQYF. This sequence joins TRBV7-3 and TRBJ2-3; TRBD2 matches 12 bases. The CDR3 length is 14 residues. The germline V gene encodes CDR1 SGHTA and CDR2 FQGTGA. The V gene end was trimmed by 4 bases and the J gene end by 6 bases; junction bases not matched to a gene: 2.

This chain links TRBV28 with TRBJ1-5; unclear D gene. The V gene's germline CDR1 is MDHEN and CDR2 SYDVKM. The ends were cut back, 7 bases at V and 0 bases at J, with 16 bases in the middle. CDR3 length: 16 amino acids. The CDR3 DNA is TGTGCCAGCATGCGGGCCAGCCTTTATAGCAATCAGCCCCAGCATTTT. Translation gives CASMRASLYSNQPQHF.

J is TRBJ1-1 and V is TRBV27; 9 bases map to TRBD1. With V trimmed by 6 bases and J by 4 bases, 6 bases remained unmatched. The CDR3 totals 14 residues. Germline CDR1 reads MNHEY; CDR2 reads SMNVEV (reference sequence). The DNA for the CDR3 is TGTGCCAGCAGGTCCCGGACAGGGGTCACTGAAGCTTTCTTT. It encodes CASRSRTGVTEAFF.

The rearrangement joins TRBV6-4 to TRBJ1-5; D is perhaps TRBD1 (5 bases). V was trimmed by 7 bases and J by 0 bases, leaving 19 bases between them. Per the germline V gene, CDR1 is MRHNA and CDR2 is SNTAGT. This CDR3 comprises 17 residues. As DNA, the CDR3 is TGTGCCAGCACGAGCCCAGGGCCGCCTCATAGCAATCAGCCCCAGCATTTT. Protein: CASTSPGPPHSNQPQHF.

This rearrangement joins TRBV10-3 to TRBJ2-7; 9 bases align to TRBD2. Germline CDR1 and CDR2: ENHRY and SYGVKD. This CDR3 is built from 17 residues. Unmatched junction bases numbered 12, after V lost 3 bases and J lost 3 bases. The CDR3 DNA reads TGTGCCATCAGTGAATATCCGGAGCGGGGGGCCTACTACGAGCAGTACTTC. Translated, it gives CAISEYPERGAYYEQYF.

This clone was recorded once. The chain joins TRBV9 to TRBJ2-1; D is undetermined. This CDR3 has 17 residues. V was trimmed by 0 bases and J by 7 bases, leaving 20 bases between them. CDR1 SGDLS and CDR2 YYNGEE come from the germline V gene. The DNA for the CDR3 is TGTGCCAGCAGCGTAGGAGGTCGGATAAATACGTTGAATGAGCAGTTCTTC. Translation: CASSVGGRINTLNEQFF. Looking up the rest from reference TRBV9 and TRBJ2-1 gives the full variable domain: DSGVTQTPKHLITATGQRVTLRCSPRSGDLSVYWYQQSLDQGLQFLIQYYNGEERAKGNILERFSAQQFPDLHSELNLSSLELGDSALYFCASSVGGRINTLNEQFFGPGTRLTVL.

The rearrangement joins TRBV7-6 to TRBJ2-3; 8 bases fit TRBD1. CDR1 is SGHVS, CDR2 FNYEAQ, per germline. Germline trimming cut 5 bases from V and 2 bases from J; bases unmatched to any gene: 9. CDR3 length: 16 amino acids. Here the CDR3 DNA reads TGTGCCAGCAGCCCCGGACAGGGACTCCTCACAGATACGCAGTATTTT. It encodes CASSPGQGLLTDTQYF.

CDR3 amino acids: CASSYGEGRLYEQYF. DNA of the CDR3: TGTGCCAGCAGTTACGGTGAGGGGAGGCTATACGAGCAGTACTTC. The chain couples TRBV6-5 to TRBJ2-7; TRBD2 is a possible D gene (6 bases). The CDR3 contains 15 residues. V was cut by 2 bases and J by 4 bases, with 15 bases left in between. CDR1 is MNHEY, CDR2 SVGAGI, per germline.

The chain is built from TRBV11-2 and TRBJ1-2, with 8 bases that match TRBD1. V trimming: 6 bases; J trimming: 4 bases; junction bases outside the gene matches: 7. Per the germline V gene, CDR1 is SGHAT and CDR2 is FQNNGV. The CDR3 length is 14 residues. In DNA, the CDR3 is TGTGCCAGCAGAGACCTAGACAGGGGCTATGGCTACACCTTC. Encoded protein: CASRDLDRGYGYTF.